These 28 T cell receptor beta chains were sequenced from one sample in a study of human T cells and chemical hapten exposure. The time point is: pre-sensitization, week 0. Treatment meaning: therapeutic diphenylcyclopropenone sensitization with weekly scalp DPC. From the RACE reads, TCRdb called clonotypes with MiXCR, one entry per CDR3 protein. The sample yields 35,000 to 45,000 distinct CDR3 sequences, 12% seen once. The starting material was whole blood, obtained in connection with sensitization to the hapten diphenylcyclopropenone (DPC). These receptors were collected from a young woman with alopecia areata. Some clones in this sample may be carry-over from other donors' samples.

The chain is built from TRBV3-1 and TRBJ1-6; possible D gene TRBD1, 5 bases. Germline values: CDR1 LGHDT, CDR2 YNNKEL (reference sequence). The CDR3 is 15 amino acids. Trimming cost V 1 base and J 10 bases, with 14 bases left between them. Here the CDR3 reads CASSQVVGDLSPLHF. The CDR3 DNA reads as TGTGCCAGCAGCCAAGTCGTGGGGGATTTGTCACCCCTCCACTTT.

This chain uses TRBV4-3 with TRBJ2-7, with 12 bases aligning to TRBD2. This CDR3 is built from 15 residues. Per the germline V gene, CDR1 is LGHNA and CDR2 is YSLEER. V lost 8 bases to trimming and J lost 3 bases; unmatched junction nucleotides: 8. CDR3 amino acids: CASRSGLAGSYEQYF. CDR3 in DNA: TGCGCCAGCCGATCAGGACTAGCGGGGAGCTACGAGCAGTACTTC.

A few counts support this clonotype. The CDR3 region is CSAEKIRSLAKNIQYF. The CDR3 nucleotides read TGCAGTGCTGAGAAAATTCGTTCTTTGGCCAAAAACATTCAGTACTTC. The chain employs TRBV20-1 and TRBJ2-4; D not certain. The CDR3 has 16 residues. The germline V gene encodes CDR1 DFQATT and CDR2 SNEGSKA (reference sequence). V lost 5 bases and J 1 base, leaving 18 bases between the germline ends.

This clonotype was recorded many times. The chain has TRBV4-3 and TRBJ1-4; the D gene is possibly TRBD1 (5 bases). Germline CDR1 reads LGHNA; CDR2 reads YSLEER. The CDR3 is 17 amino acids. V shed 4 bases and J shed 0 bases, with 15 bases lying between them. The CDR3 protein is CASSPRGGGATNEKLFF. The CDR3 region has the DNA TGCGCCAGCAGCCCCAGAGGCGGGGGGGCAACTAATGAAAAACTGTTTTTT.

This rearrangement joins TRBV28 to TRBJ1-5, with a possible D match to TRBD1 (5 bases). Trimming took 6 bases from V and 7 from J, leaving 16 bases between them. The germline V gene encodes CDR1 MDHEN and CDR2 SYDVKM. This CDR3 has 14 amino acids. CDR3 sequence reads: CASRTSRDGQPQHF. The CDR3 DNA reads TGTGCCAGCAGGACCTCCAGGGACGGACAGCCCCAGCATTTT. Complete variable domain (other parts from reference TRBV28 and TRBJ1-5): DVKVTQSSRYLVKRTGEKVFLECVQDMDHENMFWYRQDPGLGLRLIYFSYDVKMKEKGDIPEGYSVSREKKERFSLILESASTNQTSMYLCASRTSRDGQPQHFGDGTRLSIL.

The sample holds a few counts of this clonotype. The rearrangement links TRBV18 to TRBJ2-7, with D possibly being TRBD1 (6 bases). The V gene's germline CDR1 is KGHSH and CDR2 LQKENI. V dropped 4 bases and J dropped 1 base, with 14 bases sitting between them. The CDR3 length is 15 residues. This CDR3 is CASSLWTATSYEQYF. CDR3 nucleotide sequence: TGTGCCAGCTCACTTTGGACAGCTACATCCTACGAGCAGTACTTC.

This clonotype was seen repeatedly, ten times or more. The chain uses TRBV28 and TRBJ2-7; a weak D match, TRBD1 (7 bases). Germline CDR1 is MDHEN and CDR2 is SYDVKM. The CDR3 runs 15 residues. V lost 4 bases, J lost 7 bases, and 20 bases lay in between. CDR3 protein: CASSSRQGLMGEQYF. The CDR3 nucleotides are TGTGCCAGCAGTTCGCGACAGGGACTTATGGGAGAGCAGTACTTC.

The V call is TRBV4-3, the J call TRBJ2-1; D is undetermined. This CDR3 has 13 residues. Germline CDR1 reads LGHNA; CDR2 reads YSLEER. Trimming left V 1 base short and J 7 bases short, with 8 bases between. DNA of the CDR3: TGCGCCAGCAGCCAAGTTGAACAGAATGAGCAGTTCTTC. It translates to CASSQVEQNEQFF.

This clonotype was found many times. This sequence joins TRBV7-9 and TRBJ1-1, with TRBD1 matching over 7 bases. The CDR3 covers 15 residues. CDR1 and CDR2 from the germline V gene are SEHNR and FQNEAQ (reference sequence). V dropped 4 bases and J dropped 3; count of bases not matched to a gene: 8. Written as DNA, the CDR3 is TGTGCCAGCAGCTCCCGTGACAGGGCGGACACTGAAGCTTTCTTT. As protein: CASSSRDRADTEAFF.

A few counts support this clonotype. The rearrangement joins TRBV5-5 to TRBJ2-2; 7 bases agree with TRBD1. CDR3 size: 14 residues. In germline, CDR1 is SGHKS, CDR2 YYEKEE (reference sequence). The junction had 4 bases not matched to a gene; V was cut back by 4 bases and J by 4 bases. CDR3: CASSPDRSTGELFF. CDR3 nucleotide sequence: TGTGCCAGCAGCCCGGACAGGAGCACCGGGGAGCTGTTTTTT.

V is TRBV7-9 and J is TRBJ1-5; the D is unclear. V was clipped by 1 base and J by 6 bases, with 4 bases between them. From germline, CDR1 is SEHNR and CDR2 FQNEAQ (reference sequence). The CDR3 length is 12 residues. CDR3 sequence: CASSLGTQPQHF. Written as DNA, the CDR3 is TGTGCCAGCAGCTTAGGAACTCAGCCCCAGCATTTT. Variable domain in full (rest from reference TRBV7-9 and TRBJ1-5): DTGVSQNPRHKITKRGQNVTFRCDPISEHNRLYWYRQTLGQGPEFLTYFQNEAQLEKSRLLSDRFSAERPKGSFSTLEIQRTEQGDSAMYLCASSLGTQPQHFGDGTRLSIL.

J is TRBJ1-1 and V is TRBV29-1; D not certain. Trimming removed 4 bases from V and 6 bases from J, with 12 bases in between. Germline values: CDR1 SQVTM, CDR2 ANQGSEA. This CDR3 contains 12 residues. The CDR3 nucleotides read TGCAGCGTTGCCGGGAATGGCCCTGAAGCTTTCTTT. Its translation: CSVAGNGPEAFF.

At least ten counts were recorded for this clonotype. The chain employs TRBV2 and TRBJ2-1; weak D call: TRBD2 (5 bases). Germline V CDR1 and CDR2: SNHLY, FYNNEI. CDR3 length equals 14 residues. Trimming took off 7 bases at V and 7 bases at J, with 17 bases between the two ends. The CDR3 DNA follows: TGTGCCAGCACTAGCAGCACGCCCGGGAATGAGCAGTTCTTC. This codes for CASTSSTPGNEQFF.

This clonotype occurred a few times. The rearrangement joins TRBV7-3 to TRBJ2-2; 7 nucleotides match TRBD1. This CDR3 spans 14 amino acids. Looked up from germline, CDR1 is SGHTA and CDR2 is FQGTGA. J gave up 3 bases and V 5 bases, and 3 bases lay outside the gene matches. CDR3: CASSRGPDTGELFF. CDR3 nucleotide sequence: TGTGCCAGCAGCAGGGGGCCTGACACCGGGGAGCTGTTTTTT. The full variable domain, in which reference TRBV7-3 and TRBJ2-2 provide the parts outside the CDR3, is GAGVSQTPSNKVTEKGKYVELRCDPISGHTALYWYRQSLGQGPEFLIYFQGTGAADDSGLPNDRFFAVRPEGSVSTLKIQRTERGDSAVYLCASSRGPDTGELFFGEGSRLTVL.

The chain carries TRBV29-1 and TRBJ1-2; 10 nucleotides line up with TRBD1. Looked up from germline, CDR1 is SQVTM and CDR2 is ANQGSEA. Germline trimming cut 7 bases from V and 10 bases from J; bases unmatched to any gene: 9. The CDR3 extends over 12 amino acids. CDR3 DNA sequence: TGCAGCGGGGACAGGGGAACCGATGACTACACCTTC. It encodes CSGDRGTDDYTF.

The chain couples TRBV12-3 or TRBV12-4 to TRBJ2-2; the D is unclear. This CDR3 is 15 amino acids long. Deletions cut 3 bases from V and 1 base from J, with 9 bases between. DNA of the CDR3: TGTGCCAGCAGTTTCGAGGCAGGGAACACCGGGGAGCTGTTTTTT. This sequence encodes CASSFEAGNTGELFF.

The chain carries TRBV28 and TRBJ2-2, with no clear D. The ends were cut back, 3 bases at V and 7 bases at J, with 3 bases in the middle. Germline-derived CDR1 and CDR2 are MDHEN and SYDVKM. This CDR3 spans 11 amino acids. CDR3 residues: CASSFHGELFF. CDR3 in DNA: TGTGCCAGCAGTTTCCACGGGGAGCTGTTTTTT.

The chain employs TRBV20-1 and TRBJ2-3; maybe TRBD2 (5 bases). Germline CDR1 reads DFQATT; CDR2 reads SNEGSKA (reference sequence). V lost 0 bases to trimming and J lost 6 bases, with 13 bases between them. This CDR3 has 14 residues. The CDR3 bases are TGCAGTGCTAGAGACTCCGTTACGGGGGATACGCAGTATTTT. Encoded protein: CSARDSVTGDTQYF.

This chain links TRBV20-1 with TRBJ2-5; 10 nucleotides agree with TRBD1. Trimming removed 2 bases from V and 7 bases from J; junction bases left unmatched: 13. Germline V lookup: CDR1 DFQATT, CDR2 SNEGSKA (reference sequence). CDR3 length equals 16 residues. The CDR3 DNA follows: TGCAGTGCTAGACCGAACCCTTCGGGACAGGGGAGGACCCAGTACTTC. It encodes CSARPNPSGQGRTQYF.

The chain is built from TRBV9 and TRBJ2-3; 7 nucleotides match TRBD2. The CDR3 extends over 14 amino acids. The V gene end was trimmed by 3 bases and the J gene end by 6 bases; junction bases not matched to a gene: 7. Per germline, CDR1 SGDLS and CDR2 YYNGEE. CDR3 DNA sequence: TGTGCCAGCAGCGCAGCACTAGCGTCCGATACGCAGTATTTT. This gives the protein CASSAALASDTQYF. Variable domain in full (rest from reference TRBV9 and TRBJ2-3): DSGVTQTPKHLITATGQRVTLRCSPRSGDLSVYWYQQSLDQGLQFLIQYYNGEERAKGNILERFSAQQFPDLHSELNLSSLELGDSALYFCASSAALASDTQYFGPGTRLTVL.

A few counts support this clonotype. The genes are TRBV28 and TRBJ2-2; D is unresolved. The CDR3 is 17 amino acids. The germline CDR1 and CDR2 sequences are MDHEN and SYDVKM. Trimming stripped 1 base from V and 4 bases from J, with 16 bases between. CDR3 loop: CASSLYPGSATTGELFF. In DNA form, the CDR3 reads TGTGCCAGCAGTTTATACCCCGGCAGCGCGACCACCGGGGAGCTGTTTTTT.

The chain couples TRBV4-3 to TRBJ2-7, with D perhaps matching TRBD1 or TRBD2 (6 bases each). The CDR3 consists of 14 residues. V dropped 4 bases and J dropped 5 bases, with 15 bases sitting between them. Germline-derived CDR1 and CDR2 are LGHNA and YSLEER. For the CDR3, the DNA is TGCGCCAGCAGCCGCAATACCGGGGGCCACGAGCAGTACTTC. Encoded protein: CASSRNTGGHEQYF.

The table lists this clonotype with many counts. As DNA, the CDR3 is TGTGCCAGCAGCTTCCGGACCCCACTACAAGATACGCAGTATTTT. Translating it yields CASSFRTPLQDTQYF. The chain carries TRBV11-2 and TRBJ2-3; D ambiguous. Per the germline V gene, CDR1 is SGHAT and CDR2 is FQNNGV. The ends were cut back, 3 bases at V and 5 bases at J, with 15 bases in the middle. The length of the CDR3 is 15 residues.

This clonotype was observed at least ten times. The chain combines TRBV11-1 with TRBJ2-1, with D tentatively TRBD2 (5 bases). CDR1 is SGHAT and CDR2 is FQDESV in the germline V gene (reference sequence). The CDR3 extends over 15 amino acids. Trimming removed 4 bases from V and 0 bases from J, with 10 bases in between. The CDR3 is CASSSWETSYNEQFF. For the CDR3, the DNA is TGTGCCAGCAGCTCTTGGGAGACCTCCTACAATGAGCAGTTCTTC.

This clonotype appeared many times. The V gene is TRBV6-2 or TRBV6-3, the J gene TRBJ1-1; no clear D. The CDR3 covers 12 residues. The ends were cut back, 8 bases at V and 5 bases at J, with 12 bases in the middle. CDR1 MNHEY and CDR2 SVGEGT come from the germline V gene. CDR3 region: CASARRGTEAFF. The CDR3 DNA is TGTGCCAGCGCGAGGCGGGGTACTGAAGCTTTCTTT.

This clonotype was counted at least ten times. The chain links TRBV11-2 to TRBJ2-1; tentatively, D is TRBD1 (5 bases). The germline CDR1 and CDR2 sequences are SGHAT and FQNNGV. The CDR3 is 16 amino acids. V dropped 7 bases and J dropped 6 bases, with 22 bases sitting between them. The CDR3 is CASTLPRAPGGNEQFF. The DNA of the CDR3 is TGTGCCAGCACCCTCCCCAGGGCCCCCGGCGGCAATGAGCAGTTCTTC.

There are a few counts of this clonotype. The chain carries TRBV7-6 and TRBJ2-7, with 11 bases matching TRBD1. V trimming: 4 bases; J trimming: 4 bases; junction bases outside the gene matches: 6. The CDR3 spans 15 residues. Germline CDR1 reads SGHVS; CDR2 reads FNYEAQ. CDR3 protein: CASSSGQGAKYEQYF. The CDR3 coding sequence is TGTGCCAGCAGCTCCGGACAGGGGGCGAAGTACGAGCAGTACTTC.

This clonotype was observed many times. This chain links TRBV12-3 or TRBV12-4 with TRBJ2-7; D possibly matches TRBD1 or TRBD2 (5 bases each). The CDR3 has 20 amino acids. The V end lost 4 bases, the J end lost 0 bases, and 28 bases lay between the germline ends. The CDR3 reads CASSSSRGARLTELSYEQYF. The CDR3 DNA is TGTGCCAGCAGTTCCTCCCGTGGGGCCAGACTAACGGAGCTCTCCTACGAGCAGTACTTC.